A single sample gave rise to the 21 T cell receptor beta chains below, sequenced in a study of neurological immune-mediated disorders. TCRdb recomputed calls from the 5' RACE reads with MiXCR, one row per CDR3 protein. The sample consists of about 71,000 distinct CDR3 sequences, roughly 4.8% of them appearing once. Material: PBMCs. The receptors originated from a young man with multiple sclerosis.

This clonotype was found a few times. The chain has TRBV2 and TRBJ1-4, with D unclear. V was pared by 8 bases and J by 8 bases, with 15 bases between. The V gene's germline CDR1 is SNHLY and CDR2 FYNNEI. The CDR3 is 13 amino acids. In nucleotides, the CDR3 is TGTGCCAGCGGGTGGGCCGAGGGCGAAAAACTGTTTTTT. Its translation: CASGWAEGEKLFF.

This clonotype has ten or more counts. The chain has TRBV4-1 and TRBJ2-2; weak D call: TRBD1 (6 bases). V was trimmed by 3 bases and J by 1 base, leaving 9 bases between them. Germline V CDR1 and CDR2: MGHRA, YSYEKL. CDR3 length equals 15 residues. The CDR3 protein is CASSHPGQNTGELFF. As DNA, the CDR3 is TGCGCCAGCAGCCATCCGGGACAGAACACCGGGGAGCTGTTTTTT.

This clonotype showed up many times. The chain uses TRBV20-1 and TRBJ2-7; D gene ambiguous. Germline CDR1 DFQATT, CDR2 SNEGSKA (reference sequence). With 4 bases removed from V and 0 bases from J, the gap between germline ends came to 7 bases. The CDR3 sequence is 12 residues long. The CDR3 region has the DNA TGCAGTGCTATCCCAGGCTCCTACGAGCAGTACTTC. It is translated as CSAIPGSYEQYF.

This clonotype was observed many times. V and J are TRBV20-1 and TRBJ2-2; TRBD1 is a possible D gene (6 bases). Germline values: CDR1 DFQATT, CDR2 SNEGSKA (reference sequence). CDR3 length equals 13 residues. Trimming cost V 4 bases and J 5 bases, with 11 bases left between them. Here the CDR3 reads CSATRGQTGELFF. CDR3 in DNA: TGCAGTGCTACCAGGGGACAAACCGGGGAGCTGTTTTTT.

This clonotype appeared many times. This chain connects TRBV5-1 to TRBJ2-3; D remains ambiguous. V lost 3 bases and J 2 bases, leaving 7 bases between the germline ends. Germline values: CDR1 SGHRS, CDR2 YFSETQ. The CDR3 loop spans 13 amino acids. CDR3 region: CASSSGFTDTQYF. In DNA form, the CDR3 reads TGCGCCAGCAGCTCCGGATTCACAGATACGCAGTATTTT.

This clonotype appeared many times. The CDR3 protein is CASAISGTDYGYTF. The CDR3 bases are TGCGCCAGCGCGATATCCGGGACAGATTATGGCTACACCTTC. The chain recombines TRBV5-1 with TRBJ1-2; 7 bases map to TRBD1. Trimming at V came to 7 bases and at J to 5 bases, leaving 11 bases not matched to a gene. Per the germline V gene, CDR1 is SGHRS and CDR2 is YFSETQ. The CDR3 contains 14 residues. Full variable domain (rest looked up from reference TRBV5-1 and TRBJ1-2): KAGVTQTPRYLIKTRGQQVTLSCSPISGHRSVSWYQQTPGQGLQFLFEYFSETQRNKGNFPGRFSGRQFSNSRSEMNVSTLELGDSALYLCASAISGTDYGYTFGSGTRLTVV.

This clonotype was seen many times. The chain uses TRBV7-9 and TRBJ1-3; D call uncertain. Germline CDR1 reads SEHNR; CDR2 reads FQNEAQ (reference sequence). Trimming removed 5 bases from V and 1 base from J, with 18 bases in between. The CDR3 spans 17 residues. The chain's CDR3 is CASSLGLGSSSGNTIYF. CDR3 sequence (DNA): TGTGCCAGCAGCCTCGGGCTTGGCAGCAGTTCTGGAAACACCATATATTTT.

The sample holds many counts of this clonotype. J is TRBJ2-6 and V is TRBV5-5; 8 positions agree with TRBD1. The CDR3 sequence is 18 residues long. Per the germline V gene, CDR1 is SGHKS and CDR2 is YYEKEE (reference sequence). With V trimmed by 4 bases and J by 0 bases, 9 bases remained unmatched. The CDR3 loop is CASSLTTGVVSGANVLTF. In DNA, the CDR3 is TGTGCCAGCAGCCTCACGACAGGGGTCGTCTCTGGGGCCAACGTCCTGACTTTC.

This rearrangement joins TRBV5-1 to TRBJ2-1; TRBD1 matches 7 bases. After removal of 3 bases from V and 6 bases from J, the junction contained 3 bases not matched to a gene. The CDR3 has 13 residues. The germline V gene encodes CDR1 SGHRS and CDR2 YFSETQ. CDR3 residues: CASSSGTVNEQFF. CDR3 DNA: TGCGCCAGCAGCTCCGGGACAGTCAATGAGCAGTTCTTC.

This clonotype showed up many times. CDR3 sequence reads: CASLRGTEAFF. The CDR3 nucleotides read TGTGCCAGCCTTCGGGGGACTGAAGCTTTCTTT. The gene calls are TRBV6-2 or TRBV6-3 and TRBJ1-1; a weak D match, TRBD1 (5 bases). The CDR3 covers 11 residues. The germline V gene has CDR1 MNHEY and CDR2 SVGEGT. Trimming removed 8 bases from V and 5 bases from J, with 9 bases in between.

The chain is built from TRBV20-1 and TRBJ2-2; 7 bases fit TRBD1. Germline trimming cut 6 bases from V and 4 bases from J; bases unmatched to any gene: 8. The germline CDR1 and CDR2 sequences are DFQATT and SNEGSKA (reference sequence). This CDR3 region has 14 residues. The CDR3 spells CSAPDRRFTGELFF. The CDR3 coding sequence is TGCAGTGCGCCGGACAGGCGATTCACCGGGGAGCTGTTTTTT.

This clonotype has more than one count but fewer than ten. The chain carries TRBV5-1 and TRBJ1-6; weak D call: TRBD1 (5 bases). This CDR3 contains 15 residues. Trimming shortened V by 0 bases and J by 7 bases, and 11 bases separated the two germline ends. Germline V CDR1 and CDR2: SGHRS, YFSETQ. CDR3 nucleotide sequence: TGCGCCAGCAGCTTGGATCCAGGGCGGAATTCACCCCTCCACTTT. Protein sequence: CASSLDPGRNSPLHF.

As DNA, the CDR3 is TGCAGTGCACTTCCTAGAGGCCAAGAGACCCAGTACTTC. It is translated as CSALPRGQETQYF. The chain couples TRBV20-1 to TRBJ2-5; D remains ambiguous. The CDR3 length is 13 residues. The germline V gene has CDR1 DFQATT and CDR2 SNEGSKA (reference sequence). Trimming took 6 bases from V and 1 from J, leaving 12 bases between them.

This clonotype was counted between two and nine times. The chain employs TRBV6-6 and TRBJ2-1; 8 nucleotides agree with TRBD2. With V trimmed by 6 bases and J by 4 bases, 17 bases remained unmatched. Germline V lookup: CDR1 MNHNY, CDR2 SVGAGI (reference sequence). The CDR3 runs 18 residues. For the CDR3, the DNA is TGTGCCAGCAGCCTGGATAGCGGGACTCATCTTGTGTACAATGAGCAGTTCTTC. Amino acids: CASSLDSGTHLVYNEQFF.

This clonotype has just a few counts. The chain employs TRBV5-1 and TRBJ2-7; 9 positions agree with TRBD1. This CDR3 comprises 14 residues. Per germline, CDR1 SGHRS and CDR2 YFSETQ. The V gene end was trimmed by 5 bases and the J gene end by 3 bases; junction bases not matched to a gene: 6. This chain's CDR3 is CASRPGQGFYEQYF. As DNA, the CDR3 is TGCGCCAGCAGGCCGGGACAGGGCTTCTACGAGCAGTACTTC.

This clonotype was found many times. J is TRBJ1-4 and V is TRBV20-1; tentative D call: TRBD1 (5 bases). V was trimmed by 3 bases and J by 4 bases, leaving 12 bases between them. The CDR3 runs 14 residues. Per germline, CDR1 DFQATT and CDR2 SNEGSKA (reference sequence). DNA for the CDR3: TGCAGTGCTAGGGGTGGGGGATTTAATGAAAAACTGTTTTTT. Protein sequence: CSARGGGFNEKLFF.

This clonotype has a handful of counts. This chain connects TRBV20-1 to TRBJ1-2; 7 nucleotides line up with TRBD1. J lost 4 bases, V lost 4 bases, and 9 bases had no gene match. Germline V lookup: CDR1 DFQATT, CDR2 SNEGSKA (reference sequence). The CDR3 is 14 residues long. The CDR3 bases are TGCAGTGCTAATCCCTTGGACAGGTTCTATGGCTACACCTTC. This sequence encodes CSANPLDRFYGYTF.

This clonotype has at least ten counts. The chain is built from TRBV9 and TRBJ1-2, with D unclear. This CDR3 contains 15 residues. Between the trimmed V and J ends, which lost 0 bases and 3 bases, there was a span of 12 bases. Germline CDR1 is SGDLS and CDR2 is YYNGEE. CDR3 amino acids: CASSVGTALDYGYTF. The CDR3 DNA follows: TGTGCCAGCAGCGTAGGCACAGCCCTTGACTATGGCTACACCTTC.

The sample holds many counts of this clonotype. The chain joins TRBV4-1 to TRBJ2-7; TRBD2 matches 11 bases. CDR1 is MGHRA, CDR2 YSYEKL, per germline. With V trimmed by 1 base and J by 4 bases, 3 bases remained unmatched. This CDR3 comprises 15 residues. The CDR3 is CASSQGASGGYEQYF. CDR3 sequence (DNA): TGCGCCAGCAGCCAAGGGGCTAGCGGGGGGTACGAGCAGTACTTC.

This clonotype appeared many times. This chain connects TRBV14 to TRBJ1-1; D call uncertain. The ends were cut back, 0 bases at V and 4 bases at J, with 6 bases in the middle. CDR3 length equals 13 residues. CDR1 and CDR2 (germline): SGHDN, FVKESK. The CDR3 loop reads CASSQDRATEAFF. In DNA form, the CDR3 reads TGTGCCAGCAGCCAAGATCGGGCCACTGAAGCTTTCTTT.

This clonotype was picked up a small number of times. This chain uses TRBV10-2 with TRBJ2-5; D is possibly TRBD1 (6 bases). Trimming left V 6 bases short and J 8 bases short, with 16 bases between. The CDR3 has 13 residues. Germline CDR1 is WSHSY and CDR2 is SAAADI. DNA for the CDR3: TGCGCCAGCAGCGAGGACAGCCGTGGTACCCAGTACTTC. Residues: CASSEDSRGTQYF.